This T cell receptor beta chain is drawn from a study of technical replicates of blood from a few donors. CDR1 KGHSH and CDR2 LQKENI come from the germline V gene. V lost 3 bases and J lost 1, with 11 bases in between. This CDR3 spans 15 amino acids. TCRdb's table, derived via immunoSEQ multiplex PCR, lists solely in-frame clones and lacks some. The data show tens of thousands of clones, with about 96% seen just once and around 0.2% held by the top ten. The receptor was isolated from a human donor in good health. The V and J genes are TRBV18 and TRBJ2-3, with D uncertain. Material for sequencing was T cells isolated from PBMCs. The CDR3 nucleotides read TGTGCCAGCTCACCCGGAACGGAGCGCACAGATACGCAGTATTTT. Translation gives CASSPGTERTDTQYF. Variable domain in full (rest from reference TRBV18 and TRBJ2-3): NAGVMQNPRHLVRRRGQEARLRCSPMKGHSHVYWYRQLPEEGLKFMVYLQKENIIDESGMPKERFSAEFPKEGPSILRIQQVVRGDSAAYFCASSPGTERTDTQYFGPGTRLTVL.